This entry describes one T cell receptor beta chain. As yet, its antigen is unknown. The data were taken from a study of cytomegalovirus exposure and HLA in healthy donors. Broader study findings: Cytomegalovirus-associated status was assigned to around 160 TCR beta chains. Per published accounts, TCR beta sequences correctly predicted the HLA-A and HLA-B alleles of most subjects.

Germline trimming cut 4 bases from V and 0 bases from J; bases unmatched to any gene: 14. The CDR3 runs 19 residues. CDR1 and CDR2 (germline): SGHRS, YFSETQ. PCR involved 60 Vbeta and 13 Jbeta primers. Measured with immunoSEQ multiplex PCR; TCRdb has only the in-frame clones, and not every one. The sample lists some 140,000 clones; approximately 80% were seen once. Sequenced sample: PBMCs. The rearrangement uses TRBV5-1 and TRBJ2-4, with TRBD2 identical over 9 bases. The receptor comes from a woman aged 45-65 years in good health and CMV-seropositive. The CDR3 reads CASSPGGSGGTLAKNIQYF. The CDR3 DNA sequence: TGCGCCAGCAGCCCGGGAGGCAGCGGGGGGACTTTAGCCAAAAACATTCAGTACTTC.